This T cell receptor beta chain is from a study of blood T cell repertoires in COVID-19. Study context: Acute and convalescent COVID-19 specimens originated in the United States, Italy and Spain. PBMCs, B-cell-depleted T cells, or T cells were the source of the cDNA or gDNA that made up the material.

The V and J ends lost 5 bases and 10 bases respectively, with 15 bases between them. Germline-derived CDR1 and CDR2 are LNHNV and YYDKDF (reference sequence). The CDR3 runs to 13 residues. Source study methods: From reference gene primer amplification, estimates of nucleated cell counts were derived. Repertoires were generated with immunoSEQ multiplex PCR, while TCRdb's copy carries only in-frame clones and drops some. Clone size and the V and J calls come from that table; the DNA yielded D and trimming. In the table there are around 190,000 clones, 75% to 85% of which are singletons. The V and J genes are TRBV15 and TRBJ2-1; no clear D gene. The TCR was taken from a human donor in a cohort sampled during active COVID-19. Specimen: peripheral blood. CDR3 amino acids: CATSPGGLWEQFF. The CDR3 nucleotides read TGTGCCACCAGCCCAGGTGGGCTTTGGGAGCAGTTCTTC.